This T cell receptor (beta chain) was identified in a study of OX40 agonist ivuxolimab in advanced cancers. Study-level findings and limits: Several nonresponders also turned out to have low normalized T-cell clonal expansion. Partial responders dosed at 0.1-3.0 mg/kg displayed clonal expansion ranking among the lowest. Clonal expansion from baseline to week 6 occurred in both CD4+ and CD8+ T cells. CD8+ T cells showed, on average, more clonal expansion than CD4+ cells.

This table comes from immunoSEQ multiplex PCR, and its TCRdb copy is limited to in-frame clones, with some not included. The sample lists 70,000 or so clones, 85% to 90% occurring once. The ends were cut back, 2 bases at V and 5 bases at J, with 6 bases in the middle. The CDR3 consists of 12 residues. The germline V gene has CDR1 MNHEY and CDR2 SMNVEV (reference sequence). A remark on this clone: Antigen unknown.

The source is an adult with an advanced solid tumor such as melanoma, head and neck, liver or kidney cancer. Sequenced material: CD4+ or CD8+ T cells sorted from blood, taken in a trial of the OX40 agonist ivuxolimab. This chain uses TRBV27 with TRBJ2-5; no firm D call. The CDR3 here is CASSLVGETQYF. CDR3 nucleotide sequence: TGTGCCAGCAGTTTAGTCGGGGAGACCCAGTACTTC.